This T cell receptor (beta chain) was observed in a study of T cell repertoires in cytomegalovirus infection. Study at large: Public TCR beta signatures marked donors with CMV infection and the matching HLA. General study points: Cumulative frequency of public TCR beta families picked out carriers of CMV plus the relevant HLA. Within the response measured ex vivo, HLA-C-restricted CMV-specific TCR beta clonotypes were dominant.

As to this clonotype: The antigen is not known.

TCRdb re-called the reads with MiXCR, one entry per CDR3 protein. The table lists a few hundred thousand distinct CDR3 sequences, 26% of them singletons. This TCR derives from a human donor in good health (CMV status not recorded). Some clones in this sample may be carry-over from other donors' samples. Specimen: PBMCs.

CDR3 nucleotide sequence: TGTGCCAGCAGTTTAGGTCCTACTAGCCCACAGGGAGACGGGGCCAACGTCCTGACTTTC. Amino acids: CASSLGPTSPQGDGANVLTF. The chain joins TRBV12-3 or TRBV12-4 to TRBJ2-6; either TRBD1 or TRBD2 may fit D (6 bases each). The germline V and J ends were trimmed by 1 base and 4 bases, with 23 bases remaining between them. This CDR3 is 20 amino acids long.